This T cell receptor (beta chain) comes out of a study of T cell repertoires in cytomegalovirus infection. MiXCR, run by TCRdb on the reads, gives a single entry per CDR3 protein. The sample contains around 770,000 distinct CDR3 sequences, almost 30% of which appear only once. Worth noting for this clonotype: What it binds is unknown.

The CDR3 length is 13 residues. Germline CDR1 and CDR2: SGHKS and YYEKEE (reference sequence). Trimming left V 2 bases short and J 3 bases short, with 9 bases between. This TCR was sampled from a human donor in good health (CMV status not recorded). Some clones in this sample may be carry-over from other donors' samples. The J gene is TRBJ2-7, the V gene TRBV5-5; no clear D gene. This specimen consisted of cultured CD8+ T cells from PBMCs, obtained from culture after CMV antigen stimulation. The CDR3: CASSFQPDYEQYV. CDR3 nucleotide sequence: TGTGCCAGCAGCTTCCAACCAGACTACGAGCAGTACGTC.